This T cell receptor beta chain stems from a study of T-cell memory formation after mild COVID-19. TCRdb itself ran the 5' RACE reads through MiXCR, one entry per CDR3 protein. The sample lists about 350,000 distinct CDR3 sequences, approximately 14% occurring once. Germline loops: CDR1 SGHRS, CDR2 YFSETQ. Trimming pared 3 bases from V and 1 base from J, leaving 10 bases between. This CDR3 region has 15 residues. The sequence derives from a man aged 18 to 30 who had mild COVID-19 (a few samples of this study predate the infection). Cell type and time point are not known. The chain combines TRBV5-1 with TRBJ2-2; D remains ambiguous. The source material was PBMCs or a T cell subset sorted from them (not recorded which). The CDR3 loop is CASSSQTQNTGELFF. The CDR3 DNA sequence: TGCGCCAGCAGCTCCCAGACTCAGAACACCGGGGAGCTGTTTTTT.